This T cell receptor (beta chain) emerged from a study of cytomegalovirus exposure and HLA in healthy donors. Across the whole study: It was reported in a later analysis that the approximately 110 validation repertoires used the same platform as the 500 to 700 first-cohort repertoires.

In regard to this clone: The antigen remains undetermined.

Study findings and constraints: The study designated around 150 TCR beta chains cytomegalovirus-associated.

The repertoire was sequenced with immunoSEQ multiplex PCR; TCRdb's copy has only in-frame clones and lacks some. This table holds 130,000 to 150,000 clones, about 91% found once. The V gene's germline CDR1 is MDHEN and CDR2 SYDVKM. The CDR3 runs to 15 residues. The junction had 7 bases not matched to a gene; V was cut back by 4 bases and J by 6 bases. The chain is built from TRBV28 and TRBJ1-5; 9 bases line up with TRBD1. Sample: PBMCs. This sequence was found in a woman aged 18-35 years in good health and CMV-seropositive. Written as DNA, the CDR3 is TGTGCCAGCAGTTCCACAGGGGGCTGGGGTCAGCCCCAGCATTTT. Translation gives CASSSTGGWGQPQHF. The entire variable domain, with the rest obtained from reference TRBV28 and TRBJ1-5, is as follows: DVKVTQSSRYLVKRTGEKVFLECVQDMDHENMFWYRQDPGLGLRLIYFSYDVKMKEKGDIPEGYSVSREKKERFSLILESASTNQTSMYLCASSSTGGWGQPQHFGDGTRLSIL.